This note documents a single TCR beta chain sequence. The data were obtained in a study of control samples from healthy donors and cancer patients. Produced via immunoSEQ multiplex PCR; TCRdb's table is partial and in-frame only. The sample lists around 140,000 clones, around 94% occurring once. This CDR3 is 13 amino acids long. Trimming took 2 bases from V and 8 from J, leaving 9 bases between them. Germline CDR1 reads MNHEY; CDR2 reads SVGAGI. The source of this sequence is a man between 35 and 55 years old in good health. The specimen sequenced was blood. The V call is TRBV6-5, the J call TRBJ1-4; D is unresolved. CDR3 loop: CASSYTPREKLFF. CDR3 bases: TGTGCCAGCAGTTACACCCCCCGAGAAAAACTGTTTTTT.